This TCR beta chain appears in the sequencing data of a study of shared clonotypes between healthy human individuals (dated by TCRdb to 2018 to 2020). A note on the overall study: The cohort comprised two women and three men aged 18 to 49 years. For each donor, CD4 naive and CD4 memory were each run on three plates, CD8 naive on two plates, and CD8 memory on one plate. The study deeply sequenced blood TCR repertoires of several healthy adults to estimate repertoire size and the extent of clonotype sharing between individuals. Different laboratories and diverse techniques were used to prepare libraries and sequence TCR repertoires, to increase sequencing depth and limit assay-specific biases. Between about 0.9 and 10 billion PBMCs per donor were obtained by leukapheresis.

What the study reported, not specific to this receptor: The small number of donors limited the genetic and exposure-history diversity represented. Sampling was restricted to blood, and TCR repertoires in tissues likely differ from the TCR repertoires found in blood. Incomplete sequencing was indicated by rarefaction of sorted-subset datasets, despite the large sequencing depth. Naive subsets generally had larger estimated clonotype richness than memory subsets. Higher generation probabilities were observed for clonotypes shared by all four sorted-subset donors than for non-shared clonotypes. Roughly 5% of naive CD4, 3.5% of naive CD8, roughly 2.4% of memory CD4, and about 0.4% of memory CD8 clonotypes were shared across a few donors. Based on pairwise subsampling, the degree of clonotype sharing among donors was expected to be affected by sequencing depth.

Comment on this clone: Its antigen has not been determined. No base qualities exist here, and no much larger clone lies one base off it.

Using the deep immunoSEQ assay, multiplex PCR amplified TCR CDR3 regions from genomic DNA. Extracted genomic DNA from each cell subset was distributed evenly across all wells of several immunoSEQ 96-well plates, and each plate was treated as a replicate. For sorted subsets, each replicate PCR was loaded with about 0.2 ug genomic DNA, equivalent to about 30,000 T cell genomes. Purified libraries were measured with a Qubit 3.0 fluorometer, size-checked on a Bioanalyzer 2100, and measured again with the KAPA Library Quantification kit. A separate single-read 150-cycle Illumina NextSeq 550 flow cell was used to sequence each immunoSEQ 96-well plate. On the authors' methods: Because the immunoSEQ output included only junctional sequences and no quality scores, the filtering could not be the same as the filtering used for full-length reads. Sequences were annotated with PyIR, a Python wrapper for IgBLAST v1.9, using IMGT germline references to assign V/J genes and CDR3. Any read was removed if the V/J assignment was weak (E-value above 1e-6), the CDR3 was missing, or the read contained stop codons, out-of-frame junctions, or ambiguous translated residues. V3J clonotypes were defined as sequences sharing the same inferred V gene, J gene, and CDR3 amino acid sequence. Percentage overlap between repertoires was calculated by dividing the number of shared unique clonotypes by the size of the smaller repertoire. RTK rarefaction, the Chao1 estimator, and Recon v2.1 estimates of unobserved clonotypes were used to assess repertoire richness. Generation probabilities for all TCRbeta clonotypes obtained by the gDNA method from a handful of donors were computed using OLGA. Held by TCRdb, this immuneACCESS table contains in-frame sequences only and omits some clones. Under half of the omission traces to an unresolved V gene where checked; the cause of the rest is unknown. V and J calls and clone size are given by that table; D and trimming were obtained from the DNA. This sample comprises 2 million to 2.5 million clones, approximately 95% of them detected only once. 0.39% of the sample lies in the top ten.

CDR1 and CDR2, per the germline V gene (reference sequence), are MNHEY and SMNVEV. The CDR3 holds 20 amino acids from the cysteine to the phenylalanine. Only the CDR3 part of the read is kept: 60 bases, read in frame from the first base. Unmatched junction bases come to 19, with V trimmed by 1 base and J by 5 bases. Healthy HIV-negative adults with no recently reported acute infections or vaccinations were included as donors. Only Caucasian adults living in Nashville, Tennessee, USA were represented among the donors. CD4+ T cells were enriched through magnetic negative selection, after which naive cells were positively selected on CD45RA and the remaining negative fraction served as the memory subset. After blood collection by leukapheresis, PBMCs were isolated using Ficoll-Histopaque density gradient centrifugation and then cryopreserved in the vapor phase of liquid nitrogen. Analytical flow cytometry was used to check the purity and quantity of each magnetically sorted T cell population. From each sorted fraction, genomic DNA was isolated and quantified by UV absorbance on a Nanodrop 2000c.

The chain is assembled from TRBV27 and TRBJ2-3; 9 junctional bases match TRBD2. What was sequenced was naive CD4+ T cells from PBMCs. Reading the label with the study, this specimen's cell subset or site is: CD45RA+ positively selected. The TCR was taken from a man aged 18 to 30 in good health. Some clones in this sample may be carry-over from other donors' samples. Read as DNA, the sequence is TGTGCCAGCAGTTTATGGGGGGTCTTGGCCGCGGGAGGGCCTGGAGATACGCAGTATTTT. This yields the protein CASSLWGVLAAGGPGDTQYF.